The 25 T cell receptor beta chains below were found in one sample sequenced in a study of OX40 agonist ivuxolimab in advanced cancers. Clones were sequenced by immunoSEQ multiplex PCR, and TCRdb holds only the in-frame ones, with some missing. The sample records tens of thousands of clones, 94% being singletons. This specimen consisted of CD4+ or CD8+ T cells sorted from blood, obtained in a trial of the OX40 agonist ivuxolimab. The origin of the receptors is an adult with an advanced solid tumor such as melanoma, head and neck, liver or kidney cancer.

V usage is TRBV13 and J usage is TRBJ1-6; possible D gene TRBD1, 6 bases. Looked up from germline, CDR1 is PRHDT and CDR2 is FYEKMQ (reference sequence). V shed 5 bases and J shed 5 bases, with 10 bases lying between them. This CDR3 spans 14 amino acids. CDR3 nucleotides: TGTGCCAGCAGCGAGGGACAAAATAATTCACCCCTCCACTTT. This codes for CASSEGQNNSPLHF.

The chain recombines TRBV6-5 with TRBJ2-1; 7 nucleotides line up with TRBD2. The CDR3 sequence is 14 residues long. V trimming: 4 bases; J trimming: 1 base; junction bases outside the gene matches: 1. Germline loops: CDR1 MNHEY, CDR2 SVGAGI. The chain's CDR3 is CASSWGGSYNEQFF. The CDR3, as DNA: TGTGCCAGCAGTTGGGGGGGGTCCTACAATGAGCAGTTCTTC.

The chain joins TRBV10-3 to TRBJ2-7; weak D call: TRBD1 (5 bases). In germline, CDR1 is ENHRY, CDR2 SYGVKD. V lost 2 bases to trimming and J lost 2 bases, with 10 bases between them. CDR3 length: 14 amino acids. In DNA form, the CDR3 reads TGTGCCATCAGTGAGGCCGACAGCGCCTACGAGCAGTACTTC. Translation gives CAISEADSAYEQYF.

The V call is TRBV25-1, the J call TRBJ2-1, with no clear D. Trimming cost V 6 bases and J 0 bases, with 6 bases left between them. Looked up from germline, CDR1 is MGHDK and CDR2 is SYGVNS. This CDR3 region has 13 residues. This chain's CDR3 is CASRSSSYNEQFF. CDR3 coding DNA: TGTGCCAGCAGGTCAAGCTCCTACAATGAGCAGTTCTTC.

This chain links TRBV6-5 with TRBJ2-7; D might be TRBD1 (5 bases). The CDR3 spans 13 residues. CDR1 is MNHEY, CDR2 SVGAGI, per germline. The ends were cut back, 2 bases at V and 4 bases at J, with 9 bases in the middle. The CDR3 is CASSYGRVYEQYF. The CDR3 DNA sequence: TGTGCCAGCAGTTACGGCAGGGTTTACGAGCAGTACTTC.

The rearrangement uses TRBV7-9 and TRBJ2-1; no definite D call. This CDR3 is built from 12 residues. With 0 bases removed from V and 10 bases from J, the gap between germline ends came to 7 bases. Per germline, CDR1 SEHNR and CDR2 FQNEAQ (reference sequence). CDR3 DNA: TGTGCCAGCAGCTTAGCGGACCGGGAGCAGTTCTTC. It yields the protein CASSLADREQFF.

The chain joins TRBV5-1 to TRBJ2-7; D remains ambiguous. Between the trimmed V and J ends, which lost 4 bases and 2 bases, there was a span of 13 bases. CDR3 length equals 14 residues. The germline gives CDR1 SGHRS, CDR2 YFSETQ. In nucleotides, the CDR3 is TGCGCCAGCAGCCCGGGCCTAGGAGCCTACGAGCAGTACTTC. Its translation: CASSPGLGAYEQYF.

The V gene is TRBV27, the J gene TRBJ2-7; a weak D match, TRBD2 (5 bases). V was clipped by 5 bases and J by 5 bases, with 19 bases between them. Germline V gives CDR1 MNHEY, CDR2 SMNVEV (reference sequence). CDR3 length: 15 amino acids. This chain's CDR3 is CASSQRRRPEHEQYF. Written as DNA, the CDR3 is TGTGCCAGCAGTCAAAGAAGGAGGCCTGAGCACGAGCAGTACTTC.

The rearrangement links TRBV7-2 to TRBJ2-7; 7 bases map to TRBD1. The germline CDR1 and CDR2 sequences are SGHTA and FQGNSA. The CDR3 has 13 amino acids. J lost 0 bases, V lost 5 bases, and 1 base had no gene match. CDR3 bases: TGTGCCAGCAGCGCAGGGGGCTCCTACGAGCAGTACTTC. As protein: CASSAGGSYEQYF.

The chain links TRBV19 to TRBJ2-7, with 11 bases lining up with TRBD2. V lost 6 bases, J lost 3 bases, and 7 bases stayed unmatched. The germline V gene has CDR1 LNHDA and CDR2 SQIVND (reference sequence). The CDR3 loop spans 15 amino acids. The CDR3 region has the DNA TGTGCCAGTAGAACTAGCGGGGGAGCATACTACGAGCAGTACTTC. This gives the protein CASRTSGGAYYEQYF.

The chain has TRBV27 and TRBJ1-5, with D hard to call. CDR3 length equals 14 residues. Trimming pared 0 bases from V and 2 bases from J, leaving 5 bases between. Germline CDR1 is MNHEY and CDR2 is SMNVEV (reference sequence). The CDR3 nucleotides are TGTGCCAGCAGTTTATCGATCCGCAATCAGCCCCAGCATTTT. It codes for CASSLSIRNQPQHF.

A word on this clone: Additional DNA sequences in this sample encode the identical CDR3. The V call is TRBV28, the J call TRBJ1-5; no reliable D call. V was pared by 6 bases and J by 1 base, with 10 bases between. This CDR3 comprises 14 residues. Germline CDR1 reads MDHEN; CDR2 reads SYDVKM. CDR3 region: CASSPRDSNQPQHF. The CDR3, as DNA: TGTGCCAGCAGCCCCCGCGACAGCAATCAGCCCCAGCATTTT.

The chain uses TRBV19 and TRBJ2-7, with D possibly matching TRBD1 (6 bases). CDR1 LNHDA and CDR2 SQIVND come from the germline V gene (reference sequence). This CDR3 comprises 14 residues. Trimming removed 6 bases at V and 4 bases at J, with 16 bases between. The CDR3 protein is CASSPGSGDYEQYF. The DNA of the CDR3 is TGTGCCAGTAGCCCCGGCTCAGGGGATTACGAGCAGTACTTC.

V gene TRBV13 combines with J gene TRBJ2-7, with D maybe TRBD1 (6 bases). The germline V gene has CDR1 PRHDT and CDR2 FYEKMQ (reference sequence). CDR3 length: 14 amino acids. Trimming left V 3 bases short and J 2 bases short, with 11 bases between. CDR3 residues: CASSFGRGPYEQYF. Here the CDR3 DNA reads TGTGCCAGCAGCTTTGGCAGGGGCCCCTACGAGCAGTACTTC.

The CDR3 DNA reads as TGCGCCAGCAGCTTGGTTCAGCAGAACACTGAAGCTTTCTTT. Residues: CASSLVQQNTEAFF. The rearrangement links TRBV5-1 to TRBJ1-1, with D unresolved. There are 14 residues in the CDR3. Trimming took 0 bases from V and 1 from J, leaving 7 bases between them. CDR1 is SGHRS and CDR2 is YFSETQ in the germline V gene.

The chain is built from TRBV5-8 and TRBJ2-2, with 8 bases identical to TRBD1. Germline lookup yields CDR1 SGHTS and CDR2 YDEGEE. The V segment lost 3 bases and the J segment 6 bases; nucleotides outside the gene matches: 7. The CDR3 covers 15 residues. The CDR3 loop reads CASSWTGNMAGELFF. CDR3 DNA sequence: TGTGCCAGCAGCTGGACAGGGAATATGGCCGGGGAGCTGTTTTTT.

The V gene is TRBV7-8, the J gene TRBJ2-7; the match to TRBD2 covers 12 bases. CDR3 size: 14 residues. CDR1 and CDR2 from the germline V gene are SGHVS and FQNEAQ. V gave up 4 bases and J gave up 2 bases; unmatched junction bases: 0. The CDR3 DNA reads TGTGCCAGCAGCTGGACTAGCGGGGCCTACGAGCAGTACTTC. Protein sequence: CASSWTSGAYEQYF.

The gene calls are TRBV4-1 and TRBJ2-1; 9 bases match TRBD2. This CDR3 region has 15 residues. Germline V gene lookup returns CDR1 MGHRA and CDR2 YSYEKL. The ends lost 2 bases at V and 8 bases at J; junction bases unmatched: 7. CDR3 sequence reads: CASSQLAGVSHEQFF. CDR3 sequence (DNA): TGCGCCAGCAGCCAATTAGCGGGAGTGTCACATGAGCAGTTCTTC.

The chain employs TRBV5-1 and TRBJ2-2, with 8 bases lining up with TRBD2. Germline assignment: CDR1 SGHRS and CDR2 YFSETQ. The CDR3 length is 14 residues. Trimming removed 9 bases from V and 1 base from J; junction bases left unmatched: 5. CDR3 residues: CAIRSGENTGELFF. The DNA for the CDR3 is TGCGCCATCCGTAGCGGGGAGAACACCGGGGAGCTGTTTTTT.

The chain uses TRBV4-3 and TRBJ2-5; perhaps TRBD2 as D (6 bases). Germline V gene data show CDR1 as LGHNA and CDR2 as YSLEER. This CDR3 is 16 amino acids long. The ends were cut back, 0 bases at V and 5 bases at J, with 16 bases in the middle. This chain's CDR3 is CASSQDLGLNVETQYF. The DNA for the CDR3 is TGCGCCAGCAGCCAAGATCTAGGACTAAACGTCGAGACCCAGTACTTC.

The rearrangement joins TRBV11-2 to TRBJ2-1; D is undetermined. The germline gives CDR1 SGHAT, CDR2 FQNNGV. With 5 bases removed from V and 7 bases from J, the gap between germline ends came to 9 bases. The CDR3 is 12 amino acids. The CDR3 spells CASSRFPNEQFF. The CDR3, as DNA: TGTGCCAGCAGCCGGTTCCCTAATGAGCAGTTCTTC.

This chain connects TRBV4-3 to TRBJ2-7; the match to TRBD1 covers 7 bases. V lost 4 bases, J lost 0 bases, and 3 bases stayed unmatched. Germline CDR1 reads LGHNA; CDR2 reads YSLEER. The CDR3 consists of 14 residues. In DNA form, the CDR3 reads TGCGCCAGCAGCCCGGGACAGACCTCCTACGAGCAGTACTTC. Its translation: CASSPGQTSYEQYF.

This sequence joins TRBV28 and TRBJ2-3; TRBD2 matches at 10 bases. V was pared by 6 bases and J by 5 bases, with 14 bases of the junction left unmatched. The germline CDR1 and CDR2 sequences are MDHEN and SYDVKM. The CDR3 extends over 17 amino acids. In nucleotides, the CDR3 is TGTGCCAGCAGAAATATAGGGGCTAGCGGGAGAATAGATACGCAGTATTTT. Its protein product is CASRNIGASGRIDTQYF.

V gene TRBV7-9 combines with J gene TRBJ2-7; D gene unclear. The CDR3 extends over 13 amino acids. Trimming took 5 bases from V and 2 from J, leaving 10 bases between them. Germline loops: CDR1 SEHNR, CDR2 FQNEAQ (reference sequence). This CDR3 reads CASSPFGAYEQYF. The CDR3 coding sequence is TGTGCCAGCAGCCCCTTTGGGGCCTACGAGCAGTACTTC. The entire variable domain, with the rest obtained from reference TRBV7-9 and TRBJ2-7, is as follows: DTGVSQNPRHKITKRGQNVTFRCDPISEHNRLYWYRQTLGQGPEFLTYFQNEAQLEKSRLLSDRFSAERPKGSFSTLEIQRTEQGDSAMYLCASSPFGAYEQYFGPGTRLTVT.

This chain joins TRBV27 and TRBJ2-1; 9 bases agree with TRBD1. CDR3 size: 16 residues. V shed 5 bases, J shed 6 bases, and the junction held 11 bases outside the gene matches. Germline CDR1 and CDR2: MNHEY and SMNVEV (reference sequence). CDR3 sequence: CASSPIPGTGFNEQFF. As DNA, the CDR3 is TGTGCCAGCAGTCCCATCCCCGGGACAGGGTTCAATGAGCAGTTCTTC.